Following are 23 T cell receptor beta chains from one sample sequenced in a study of neurological immune-mediated disorders. TCRdb re-called the 5' RACE reads through MiXCR, storing one row per CDR3 protein. The sample consists of approximately 15,000 distinct CDR3 sequences, roughly 22% of them appearing once. Input material: PBMCs. These receptors came from a man in his forties or fifties in good health.

This clonotype was detected many times. The chain employs TRBV11-2 and TRBJ2-1; D not resolved. CDR1 and CDR2 from the germline V gene are SGHAT and FQNNGV. This CDR3 spans 14 amino acids. Trimming took 1 base from V and 7 from J, leaving 11 bases between them. Written as DNA, the CDR3 is TGTGCCAGCAGCTTAGTACGGCCTACGAATGAGCAGTTCTTC. Its translation: CASSLVRPTNEQFF.

This clonotype has a count of ten or more. This sequence joins TRBV7-8 and TRBJ2-6; D is unresolved. V gave up 1 base and J gave up 0 bases, with 7 bases separating them. The CDR3 loop spans 16 amino acids. Germline V CDR1 and CDR2: SGHVS, FQNEAQ. The chain's CDR3 is CASSLEAVSGANVLTF. The DNA of the CDR3 is TGTGCCAGCAGCTTAGAGGCGGTCTCTGGGGCCAACGTCCTGACTTTC.

This clonotype has a count of ten or more. The J gene is TRBJ2-1, the V gene TRBV7-2; 13 bases match TRBD2. With V trimmed by 2 bases and J by 7 bases, 5 bases remained unmatched. Germline-derived CDR1 and CDR2 are SGHTA and FQGNSA. CDR3 length equals 16 residues. This CDR3 is CASSLWTSGSSNEQFF. DNA of the CDR3: TGTGCCAGCAGCTTATGGACTAGCGGGAGTTCGAATGAGCAGTTCTTC. Looking up the rest from reference TRBV7-2 and TRBJ2-1 gives the full variable domain: GAGVSQSPSNKVTEKGKDVELRCDPISGHTALYWYRQSLGQGLEFLIYFQGNSAPDKSGLPSDRFSAERTGGSVSTLTIQRTQQEDSAVYLCASSLWTSGSSNEQFFGPGTRLTVL.

This clonotype came up many times. The gene calls are TRBV4-1 and TRBJ2-7; 9 bases are a match to TRBD2. J lost 5 bases, V lost 1 base, and 9 bases had no gene match. The CDR3 is 16 amino acids. CDR1 is MGHRA, CDR2 YSYEKL, per germline. The CDR3 spells CASSQGRGGRENEQYF. CDR3 in DNA: TGCGCCAGCAGCCAAGGGCGAGGCGGGAGGGAGAACGAGCAGTACTTC.

This clonotype ranks as medium-sized. CDR3 in DNA: TGTGCCAGCAGCCGACAGCTTATTCAAGAGACCCAGTACTTC. Amino acids: CASSRQLIQETQYF. The rearrangement joins TRBV7-2 to TRBJ2-5, with D possibly matching TRBD1 (5 bases). From germline, CDR1 is SGHTA and CDR2 FQGNSA. V was shortened by 5 bases and J by 2 bases, with 12 bases between the two germline ends. The CDR3 extends over 14 amino acids.

The rearrangement uses TRBV20-1 and TRBJ2-7; possibly TRBD1 or TRBD2 for D (5 bases each). The CDR3 totals 14 residues. CDR1 DFQATT and CDR2 SNEGSKA come from the germline V gene (reference sequence). V gave up 6 bases and J gave up 2 bases, with 17 bases separating them. In DNA, the CDR3 is TGCAGTGCAAACCCCGGGACGATCCCCTACGAGCAGTACTTC. Residues: CSANPGTIPYEQYF.

By share, this clonotype counts as medium-sized (0.01 to 0.1%). The V call is TRBV20-1, the J call TRBJ2-3; D call uncertain. Per germline, CDR1 DFQATT and CDR2 SNEGSKA (reference sequence). This CDR3 is 13 amino acids long. With 7 bases removed from V and 3 bases from J, the gap between germline ends came to 14 bases. The CDR3 DNA is TGCAGTGTCGGTCTAGGACGGACAGATACGCAGTATTTT. It translates to CSVGLGRTDTQYF.

The V call is TRBV4-2, the J call TRBJ1-2, with 7 bases identical to TRBD1. With V trimmed by 1 base and J by 2 bases, 4 bases remained unmatched. The CDR3 consists of 15 residues. Germline CDR1 is LGHNA and CDR2 is YNFKEQ. The CDR3 DNA reads as TGTGCCAGCAGCCAAGTGGAGGGACAGAACTATGGCTACACCTTC. This encodes CASSQVEGQNYGYTF.

By share, this clonotype ranks as medium-sized. The rearrangement joins TRBV12-3 or TRBV12-4 to TRBJ1-6, with 11 bases fitting TRBD1. The CDR3 is 15 amino acids. J was trimmed by 9 bases and V by 5 bases; bases with no gene match: 6. The CDR3 DNA sequence: TGTGCCAGCAGTGCGGGACAGGGGGTTAGTTCACCCCTCCACTTT. Translated, it gives CASSAGQGVSSPLHF.

The chain uses TRBV12-3 or TRBV12-4 and TRBJ2-7; D tentatively reads TRBD1 or TRBD2 (5 bases each). The CDR3 totals 13 residues. Trimming removed 3 bases from V and 7 bases from J, with 13 bases in between. The CDR3 DNA follows: TGTGCCAGCAGTTTGGCATACGGGGCTGAGCAGTACTTC. Its protein product is CASSLAYGAEQYF.

This clonotype came up many times. The gene calls are TRBV7-2 and TRBJ2-7, with TRBD2 matching 7 bases. The CDR3 is made up of 16 amino acids. V gave up 5 bases and J gave up 0 bases; unmatched junction bases: 10. CDR1 is SGHTA, CDR2 FQGNSA, per germline. The CDR3: CASSPKPAGFSYEQYF. The CDR3 DNA reads as TGTGCCAGCAGCCCTAAGCCAGCGGGGTTCTCCTACGAGCAGTACTTC. Filled out from reference TRBV7-2 and TRBJ2-7, the complete variable domain reads GAGVSQSPSNKVTEKGKDVELRCDPISGHTALYWYRQSLGQGLEFLIYFQGNSAPDKSGLPSDRFSAERTGGSVSTLTIQRTQQEDSAVYLCASSPKPAGFSYEQYFGPGTRLTVT.

The V call is TRBV10-2, the J call TRBJ1-1; D perhaps matches TRBD1 (6 bases). CDR3 length equals 15 residues. V dropped 6 bases and J dropped 4 bases, with 18 bases sitting between them. CDR1 is WSHSY, CDR2 SAAADI, per germline. CDR3 loop: CASSELQGPSTEAFF. CDR3 nucleotide sequence: TGCGCCAGCAGCGAGCTTCAGGGGCCGAGCACTGAAGCTTTCTTT.

This clonotype is medium-sized by share. The chain combines TRBV4-3 with TRBJ2-2; 7 bases line up with TRBD2. J was trimmed by 5 bases and V by 0 bases; bases with no gene match: 9. The CDR3 is made up of 17 amino acids. Germline V gene lookup returns CDR1 LGHNA and CDR2 YSLEER. Here the CDR3 reads CASSQERLRRGTGELFF. DNA for the CDR3: TGCGCCAGCAGCCAAGAGCGTTTACGGCGGGGGACCGGGGAGCTGTTTTTT.

There are many counts of this clonotype. This chain joins TRBV20-1 and TRBJ2-1; 15 bases line up with TRBD2. From germline, CDR1 is DFQATT and CDR2 SNEGSKA (reference sequence). The CDR3 contains 23 residues. The V gene end was trimmed by 2 bases and the J gene end by 4 bases; junction bases not matched to a gene: 24. The CDR3 region is CSARNPGQGDGLAGGPRYNEQFF. CDR3 DNA sequence: TGCAGTGCTAGAAATCCGGGACAGGGGGACGGACTAGCGGGAGGGCCTCGATACAATGAGCAGTTCTTC.

The chain uses TRBV29-1 and TRBJ2-2, with D unresolved. Germline V lookup: CDR1 SQVTM, CDR2 ANQGSEA. The V end was cut by 7 bases, the J end by 11 bases, with 26 bases between. The CDR3 runs to 15 residues. In DNA, the CDR3 is TGCAGCGCCTCAACCCGGGCAGCCGGATTTGGCGAGCTGTTTTTT. Protein product: CSASTRAAGFGELFF.

The chain employs TRBV7-8 and TRBJ2-2; TRBD2 agrees at 7 bases. Trimming at V came to 3 bases and at J to 6 bases, leaving 13 bases not matched to a gene. Germline V gene lookup returns CDR1 SGHVS and CDR2 FQNEAQ. The CDR3 is 17 amino acids. The CDR3 reads CASSFLWRENRSGELFF. The DNA for the CDR3 is TGTGCCAGCAGCTTTTTATGGCGGGAGAATAGATCCGGGGAGCTGTTTTTT.

V gene TRBV20-1 combines with J gene TRBJ2-7, with 10 nucleotides matching TRBD1. Trimming removed 6 bases from V and 0 bases from J; junction bases left unmatched: 2. Looked up from germline, CDR1 is DFQATT and CDR2 is SNEGSKA (reference sequence). The CDR3 loop spans 13 amino acids. CDR3 loop: CSARTGGSYEQYF. The CDR3 region has the DNA TGCAGTGCGAGGACAGGGGGCTCCTACGAGCAGTACTTC.

Many counts were recorded for this clonotype. The chain is built from TRBV4-1 and TRBJ2-6; D is uncertain. The CDR3 consists of 13 residues. Germline CDR1 MGHRA, CDR2 YSYEKL. V was trimmed by 4 bases and J by 3 bases, leaving 4 bases between them. CDR3: CASSPGGANVLTF. The DNA for the CDR3 is TGCGCCAGCAGCCCGGGTGGGGCCAACGTCCTGACTTTC.

By share, this clonotype ranks as medium-sized. The chain has TRBV20-1 and TRBJ1-3; D is perhaps TRBD1 (6 bases). V was cut by 6 bases and J by 1 base, with 16 bases left in between. The CDR3 extends over 15 amino acids. Germline CDR1 and CDR2: DFQATT and SNEGSKA (reference sequence). CDR3 in DNA: TGCAGTGCGACAACAGGGATGGGGTCTGGAAACACCATATATTTT. Residues: CSATTGMGSGNTIYF.

The chain joins TRBV28 to TRBJ1-1; D call uncertain. Germline lookup yields CDR1 MDHEN and CDR2 SYDVKM. The V and J ends lost 5 bases and 2 bases respectively, with 18 bases between them. The CDR3 is 16 amino acids. The CDR3 sequence: CASSRGGWEPNTEAFF. CDR3 nucleotides: TGTGCCAGCAGTCGGGGAGGGTGGGAGCCAAACACTGAAGCTTTCTTT.

This clonotype is medium-sized within its sample. The rearrangement links TRBV20-1 to TRBJ2-7, with 8 bases aligning to TRBD2. CDR3 length equals 15 residues. Trimming took 1 base from V and 0 from J; bases not matched to a gene: 5. The germline V gene encodes CDR1 DFQATT and CDR2 SNEGSKA (reference sequence). As DNA, the CDR3 is TGCAGTGCTAGAGCCGCGGGGGGCGGCTCCTACGAGCAGTACTTC. As protein: CSARAAGGGSYEQYF.

This clonotype was seen ten or more times. V gene TRBV27 combines with J gene TRBJ2-7; no firm D call. Trimming took 6 bases from V and 5 from J, leaving 20 bases between them. Germline V gives CDR1 MNHEY, CDR2 SMNVEV (reference sequence). This CDR3 comprises 15 residues. The CDR3 region is CASRPVESGSHEQYF. The DNA of the CDR3 is TGTGCCAGCAGGCCCGTGGAGTCCGGGTCGCACGAGCAGTACTTC.

This clonotype was observed at least ten times. CDR3 in DNA: TGTGCCAGCAGCCAAGATGATCGGAATGAGCAGTTCTTC. Protein product: CASSQDDRNEQFF. V and J are TRBV3-1 and TRBJ2-1; D is uncertain. V was shortened by 0 bases and J by 7 bases, with 7 bases between the two germline ends. The CDR3 covers 13 residues. Germline lookup yields CDR1 LGHDT and CDR2 YNNKEL (reference sequence).